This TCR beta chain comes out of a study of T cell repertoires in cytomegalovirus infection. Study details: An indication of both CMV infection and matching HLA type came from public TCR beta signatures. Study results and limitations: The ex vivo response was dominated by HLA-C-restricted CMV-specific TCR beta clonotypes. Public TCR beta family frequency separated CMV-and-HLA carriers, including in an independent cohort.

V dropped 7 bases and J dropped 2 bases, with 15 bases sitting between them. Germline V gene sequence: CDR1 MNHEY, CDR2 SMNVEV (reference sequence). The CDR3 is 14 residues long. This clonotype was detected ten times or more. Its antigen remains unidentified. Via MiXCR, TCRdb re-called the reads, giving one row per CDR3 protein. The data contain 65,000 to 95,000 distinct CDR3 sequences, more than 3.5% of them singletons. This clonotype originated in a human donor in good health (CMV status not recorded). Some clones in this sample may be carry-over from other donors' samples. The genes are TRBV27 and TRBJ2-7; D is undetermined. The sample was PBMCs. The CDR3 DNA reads TGTGCCAGCATTTCGCTCCAGCGTGCCTACGAGCAGTACTTC. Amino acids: CASISLQRAYEQYF.